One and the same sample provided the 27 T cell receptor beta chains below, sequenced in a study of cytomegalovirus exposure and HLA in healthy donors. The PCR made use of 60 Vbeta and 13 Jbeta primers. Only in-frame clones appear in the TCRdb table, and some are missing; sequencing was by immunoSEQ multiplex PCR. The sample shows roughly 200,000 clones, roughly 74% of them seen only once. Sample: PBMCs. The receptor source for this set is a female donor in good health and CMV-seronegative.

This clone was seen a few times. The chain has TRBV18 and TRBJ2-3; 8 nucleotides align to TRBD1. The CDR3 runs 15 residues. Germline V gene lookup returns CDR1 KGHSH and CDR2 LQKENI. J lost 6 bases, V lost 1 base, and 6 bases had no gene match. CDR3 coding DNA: TGTGCCAGCTCACCACTACAGGGGGACGCGGATACGCAGTATTTT. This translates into CASSPLQGDADTQYF.

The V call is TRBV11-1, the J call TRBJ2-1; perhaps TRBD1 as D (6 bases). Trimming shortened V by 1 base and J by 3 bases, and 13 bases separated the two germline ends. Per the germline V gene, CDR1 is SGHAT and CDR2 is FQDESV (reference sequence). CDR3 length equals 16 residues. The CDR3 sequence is CASSLEGVALYNEQFF. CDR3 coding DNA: TGTGCCAGCAGCTTAGAGGGGGTTGCGCTCTACAATGAGCAGTTCTTC.

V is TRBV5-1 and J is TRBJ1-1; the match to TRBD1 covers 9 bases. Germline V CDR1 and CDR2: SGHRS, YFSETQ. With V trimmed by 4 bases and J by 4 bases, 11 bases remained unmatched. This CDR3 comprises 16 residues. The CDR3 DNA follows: TGCGCCAGCAGCCCGGGGGCGGGGACAGGGATCACTGAAGCTTTCTTT. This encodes CASSPGAGTGITEAFF.

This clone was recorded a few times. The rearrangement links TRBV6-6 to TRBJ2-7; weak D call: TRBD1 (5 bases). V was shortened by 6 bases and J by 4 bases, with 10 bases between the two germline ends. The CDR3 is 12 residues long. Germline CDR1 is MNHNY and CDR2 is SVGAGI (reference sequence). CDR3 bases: TGTGCCAGCAGCGCAGGGAAGTACGAGCAGTACTTC. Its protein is CASSAGKYEQYF.

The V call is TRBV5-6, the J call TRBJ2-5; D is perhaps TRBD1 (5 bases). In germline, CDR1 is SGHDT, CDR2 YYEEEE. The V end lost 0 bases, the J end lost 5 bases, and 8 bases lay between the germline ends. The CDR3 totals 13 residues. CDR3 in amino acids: CASSLGQWETQYF. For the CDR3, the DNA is TGTGCCAGCAGCTTGGGACAGTGGGAGACCCAGTACTTC.

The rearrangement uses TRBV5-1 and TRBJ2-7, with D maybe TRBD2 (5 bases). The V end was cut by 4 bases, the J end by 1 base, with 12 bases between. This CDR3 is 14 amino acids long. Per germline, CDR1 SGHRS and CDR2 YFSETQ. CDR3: CASSKGEGSYEQYF. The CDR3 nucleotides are TGCGCCAGCAGCAAGGGAGAAGGGTCCTACGAGCAGTACTTC.

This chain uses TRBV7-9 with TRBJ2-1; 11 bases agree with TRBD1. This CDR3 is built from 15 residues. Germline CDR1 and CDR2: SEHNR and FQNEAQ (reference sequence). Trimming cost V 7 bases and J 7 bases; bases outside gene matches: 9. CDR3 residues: CASIRPGQGVNEQFF. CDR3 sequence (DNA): TGTGCCAGCATTCGTCCGGGACAGGGGGTAAATGAGCAGTTCTTC.

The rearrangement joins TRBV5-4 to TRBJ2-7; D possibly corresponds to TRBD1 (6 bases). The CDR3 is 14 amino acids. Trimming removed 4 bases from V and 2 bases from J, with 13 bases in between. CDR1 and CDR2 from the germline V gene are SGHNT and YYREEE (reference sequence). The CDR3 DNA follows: TGTGCCAGCAGCGGGGGCATATCAACCTACGAGCAGTACTTC. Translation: CASSGGISTYEQYF.

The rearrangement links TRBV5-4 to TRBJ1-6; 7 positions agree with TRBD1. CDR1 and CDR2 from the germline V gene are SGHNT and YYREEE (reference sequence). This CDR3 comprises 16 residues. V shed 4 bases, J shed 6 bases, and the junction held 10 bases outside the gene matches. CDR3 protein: CASSGETGLGNSPLHF. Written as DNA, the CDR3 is TGTGCCAGCAGCGGAGAGACAGGGTTGGGTAATTCACCCCTCCACTTT.

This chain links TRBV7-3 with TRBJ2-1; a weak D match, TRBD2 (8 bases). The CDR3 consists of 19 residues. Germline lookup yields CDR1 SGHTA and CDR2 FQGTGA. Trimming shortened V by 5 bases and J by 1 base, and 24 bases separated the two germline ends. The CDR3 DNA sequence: TGTGCCAGCAGCCCCCCGGGGGGGACAGCTATGGGGTCCTACAATGAGCAGTTCTTC. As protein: CASSPPGGTAMGSYNEQFF.

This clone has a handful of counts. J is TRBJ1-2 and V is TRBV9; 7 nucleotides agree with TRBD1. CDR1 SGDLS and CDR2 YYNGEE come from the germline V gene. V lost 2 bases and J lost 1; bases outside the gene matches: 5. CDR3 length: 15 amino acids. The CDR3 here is CASSVGGQSNYGYTF. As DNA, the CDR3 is TGTGCCAGCAGCGTGGGGGGACAGAGTAACTATGGCTACACCTTC.

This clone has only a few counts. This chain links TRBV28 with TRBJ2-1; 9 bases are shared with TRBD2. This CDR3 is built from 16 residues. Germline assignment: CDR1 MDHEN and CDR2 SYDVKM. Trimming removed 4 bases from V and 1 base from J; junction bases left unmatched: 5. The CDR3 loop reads CASSSPTSGSYNEQFF. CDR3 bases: TGTGCCAGCAGTTCCCCAACTAGCGGGTCCTACAATGAGCAGTTCTTC.

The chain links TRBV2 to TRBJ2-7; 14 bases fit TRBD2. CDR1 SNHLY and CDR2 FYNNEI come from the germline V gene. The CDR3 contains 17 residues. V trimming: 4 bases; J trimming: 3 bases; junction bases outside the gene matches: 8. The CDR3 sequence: CASSALGLAGGHYEQYF. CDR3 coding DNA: TGTGCCAGCAGTGCCCTAGGACTAGCGGGGGGTCACTACGAGCAGTACTTC.

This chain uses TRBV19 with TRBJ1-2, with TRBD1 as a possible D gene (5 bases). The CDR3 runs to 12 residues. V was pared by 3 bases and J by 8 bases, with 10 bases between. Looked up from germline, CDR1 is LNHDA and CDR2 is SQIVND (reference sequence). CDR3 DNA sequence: TGTGCCAGTAGTATGCCTAGGGGAGGCTACACCTTC. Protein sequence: CASSMPRGGYTF.

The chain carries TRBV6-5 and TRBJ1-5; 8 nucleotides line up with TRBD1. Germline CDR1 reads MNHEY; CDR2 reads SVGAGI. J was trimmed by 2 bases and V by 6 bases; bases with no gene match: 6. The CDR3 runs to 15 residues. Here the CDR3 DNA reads TGTGCCAGCAGCCCCAGGGGGCAGGGCAATCAGCCCCAGCATTTT. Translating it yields CASSPRGQGNQPQHF.

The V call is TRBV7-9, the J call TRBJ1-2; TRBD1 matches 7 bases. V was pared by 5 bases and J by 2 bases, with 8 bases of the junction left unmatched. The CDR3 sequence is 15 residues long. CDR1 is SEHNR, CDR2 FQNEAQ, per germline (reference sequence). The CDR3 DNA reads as TGTGCCAGCAGCCCACACCCGGGACAGAACTATGGCTACACCTTC. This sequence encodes CASSPHPGQNYGYTF.

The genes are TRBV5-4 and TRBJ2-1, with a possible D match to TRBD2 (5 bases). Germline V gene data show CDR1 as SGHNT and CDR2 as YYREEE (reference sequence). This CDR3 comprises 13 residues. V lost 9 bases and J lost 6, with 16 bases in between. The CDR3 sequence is CATSQRAGNEQFF. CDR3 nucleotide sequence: TGTGCCACCTCGCAGAGGGCGGGCAATGAGCAGTTCTTC.

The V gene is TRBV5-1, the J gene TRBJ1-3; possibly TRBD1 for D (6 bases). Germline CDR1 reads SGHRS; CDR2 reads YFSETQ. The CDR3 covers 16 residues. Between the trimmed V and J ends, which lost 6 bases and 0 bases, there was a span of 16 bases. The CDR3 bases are TGCGCCAGCATGCCGGACAGTTTAATCTCTGGAAACACCATATATTTT. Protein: CASMPDSLISGNTIYF.

CDR3 nucleotides: TGTGCCAGCAGCCCCCGGGTAGCGGGAGACAATGAGCAGTTCTTC. Its translation: CASSPRVAGDNEQFF. This chain joins TRBV6-5 and TRBJ2-1, with 9 bases identical to TRBD2. The length of the CDR3 is 15 residues. Germline V CDR1 and CDR2: MNHEY, SVGAGI. The V segment lost 6 bases and the J segment 5 bases; nucleotides outside the gene matches: 8.

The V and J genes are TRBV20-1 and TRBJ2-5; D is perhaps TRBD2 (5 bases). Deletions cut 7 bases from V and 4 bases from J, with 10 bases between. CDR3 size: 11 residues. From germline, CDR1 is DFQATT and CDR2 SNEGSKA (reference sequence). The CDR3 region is CSVNEGETQYF. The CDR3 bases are TGCAGTGTCAACGAGGGAGAGACCCAGTACTTC.

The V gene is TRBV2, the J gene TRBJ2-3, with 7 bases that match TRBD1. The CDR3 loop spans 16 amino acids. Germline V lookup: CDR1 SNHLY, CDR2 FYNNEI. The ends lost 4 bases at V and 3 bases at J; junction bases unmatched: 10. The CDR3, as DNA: TGTGCCAGCAGTGGTTCGACAGGGTACCGAACAGATACGCAGTATTTT. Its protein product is CASSGSTGYRTDTQYF.

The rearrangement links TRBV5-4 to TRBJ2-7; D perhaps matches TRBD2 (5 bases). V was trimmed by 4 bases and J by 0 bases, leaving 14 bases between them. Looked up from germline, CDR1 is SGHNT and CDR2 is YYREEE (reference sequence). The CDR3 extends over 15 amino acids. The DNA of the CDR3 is TGTGCCAGCAGCCCCAGCGGTACTAGCTCCTACGAGCAGTACTTC. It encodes CASSPSGTSSYEQYF.

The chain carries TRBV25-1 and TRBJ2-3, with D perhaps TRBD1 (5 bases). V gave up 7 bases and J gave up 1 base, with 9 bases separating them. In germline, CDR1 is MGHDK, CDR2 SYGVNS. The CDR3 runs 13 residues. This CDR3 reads CASNGHGTDTQYF. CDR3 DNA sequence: TGTGCCAGCAATGGACACGGCACAGATACGCAGTATTTT. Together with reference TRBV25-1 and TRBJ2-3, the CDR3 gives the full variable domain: EADIYQTPRYLVIGTGKKITLECSQTMGHDKMYWYQQDPGMELHLIHYSYGVNSTEKGDLSSESTVSRIRTEHFPLTLESARPSHTSQYLCASNGHGTDTQYFGPGTRLTVL.

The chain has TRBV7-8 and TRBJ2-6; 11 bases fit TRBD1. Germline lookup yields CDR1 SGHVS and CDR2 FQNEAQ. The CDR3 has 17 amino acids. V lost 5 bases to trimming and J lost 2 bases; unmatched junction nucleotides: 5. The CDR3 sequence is CASSLRDRGAGANVLTF. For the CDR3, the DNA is TGTGCCAGCAGCCTCCGGGACAGGGGGGCTGGGGCCAACGTCCTGACTTTC.

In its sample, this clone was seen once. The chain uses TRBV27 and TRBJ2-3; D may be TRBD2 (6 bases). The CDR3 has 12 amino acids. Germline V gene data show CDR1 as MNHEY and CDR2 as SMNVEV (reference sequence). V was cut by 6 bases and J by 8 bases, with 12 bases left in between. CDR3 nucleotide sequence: TGTGCCAGCAGGACGGGACTTGGTACGCAGTATTTT. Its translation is CASRTGLGTQYF.

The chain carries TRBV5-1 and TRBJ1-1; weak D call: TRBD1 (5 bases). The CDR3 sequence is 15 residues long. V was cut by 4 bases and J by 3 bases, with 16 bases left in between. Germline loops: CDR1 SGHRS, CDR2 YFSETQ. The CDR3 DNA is TGCGCCAGCAGCGTCCAGTGGGGGGTTGACACTGAAGCTTTCTTT. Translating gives CASSVQWGVDTEAFF.

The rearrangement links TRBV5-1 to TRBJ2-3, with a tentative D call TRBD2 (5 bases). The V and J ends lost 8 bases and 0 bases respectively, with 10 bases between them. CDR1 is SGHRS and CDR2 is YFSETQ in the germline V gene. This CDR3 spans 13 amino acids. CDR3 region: CASSRGSTDTQYF. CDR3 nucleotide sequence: TGCGCCAGTAGCCGAGGGAGCACAGATACGCAGTATTTT.